This TCR beta chain stems from a study of blood T cells in healthy people across ages. V was trimmed by 6 bases and J by 1 base, leaving 21 bases between them. The CDR3 extends over 17 amino acids. Germline CDR1 and CDR2: ENHRY and SYGVKD. For the second PCR, which ran for about 6 to 11 cycles, a sample-barcoded 5' primer and a J-beta primer mix were used. Through a template-switch adaptor with 12 random nucleotides, each cDNA molecule received a tag. TCRdb itself ran the 5' RACE reads through MiXCR, one entry per CDR3 protein. The sample comprises roughly 2 million distinct CDR3 sequences, 49% of which are singletons, and approximately 2% rests with the top ten. Researchers collected roughly 9.8 milliliters of peripheral blood from every single donor. PBMCs numbering at least 6 million were isolated per sample.

Input material: blood. The receptor comes from a woman aged 40 to 49 in good health. The chain joins TRBV10-3 to TRBJ1-1; D perhaps matches TRBD1 (5 bases). The CDR3 DNA follows: TGTGCCATCAGGCGAATTGGGGGGGAACAAACGAACACTGAAGCTTTCTTT. Amino acid sequence: CAIRRIGGEQTNTEAFF.